This T cell receptor (beta chain) was sequenced during a study of blood T cell repertoires in COVID-19. Study context: Samples taken during acute and convalescent COVID-19 were collected in the United States, Italy and Spain. Sources were T cells, B-cell-depleted T cells, or PBMCs; the material itself was cDNA or gDNA.

One Seattle source followed patients from active infection through their disease course. The table came from immunoSEQ multiplex PCR; TCRdb's copy has only in-frame clones and leaves some out. The table has 40,000 to 50,000 clones, over 80% seen once; the top ten hold around 2.2%. Sequenced material: peripheral blood. The sequence was obtained from a woman aged 80 or over with COVID-19, enrolled during active disease.

The CDR3 protein is CASSWDYSYEQYF. The CDR3 DNA reads as TGTGCCAGCAGCTGGGACTACTCCTACGAGCAGTACTTC. The chain recombines TRBV7-2 with TRBJ2-7; 7 positions match TRBD2. The junction had 0 bases not matched to a gene; V was cut back by 4 bases and J by 0 bases. Per germline, CDR1 SGHTA and CDR2 FQGNSA. The CDR3 runs 13 residues.